This T cell receptor (beta chain) was sequenced in a study of T cells in localized non-small cell lung cancer. Whole-study findings and limits: A median around 55 of the top 100 tumor clones appeared in adjacent lung. Uninvolved adjacent lung showed peak T cell clonality, exceeding tumor.

In its sample, this clone was seen once. The target antigen is unknown. TCRdb's table, derived via immunoSEQ multiplex PCR, lists solely in-frame clones and lacks some. The table lists 11,000 or so clones, 70% to 90% of them singletons, with 8.5% to 10% in the top ten. Germline V CDR1 and CDR2: MGHRA, YSYEKL. V dropped 3 bases and J dropped 6; count of bases not matched to a gene: 7. The CDR3 has 16 amino acids. This TCR came from a male donor at least 60 years old with stage III lung adenocarcinoma. The chain carries TRBV4-1 and TRBJ2-1; the match to TRBD1 covers 11 bases. This specimen consisted of peripheral blood, obtained before any cancer treatment. The CDR3 DNA reads TGCGCCAGCAGCCACCTCCCGGGACAGGGGGGCAATGAGCAGTTCTTC. It encodes CASSHLPGQGGNEQFF.